The sequence of this T cell receptor beta chain was determined in a study of shared clonotypes between healthy human individuals. The overall study: The plates for each donor numbered three CD4 naive, three CD4 memory, two CD8 naive and one CD8 memory. General study findings and limits: Among several donors, approximately 4.6% of naive CD4 clonotypes were found in common. Collection of samples was limited to blood; tissue repertoires likely differ.

CDR1 and CDR2 from the germline V gene are SGHAT and FQNNGV. CDR3 length: 15 amino acids. The V end was cut by 5 bases, the J end by 0 bases, with 10 bases between. Assay used: immunoSEQ multiplex PCR; TCRdb lists only in-frame clones, some missing. The data contain approximately 700,000 clones, around three quarters of them singletons. For this clone: Its antigen remains unknown.

The source is a woman aged 25 to 45 in good health. The gene calls are TRBV11-2 and TRBJ1-4; D unresolved. Input material: memory CD4+ T cells sorted from blood. Subset defined: CD45RA-negative fraction. In DNA form, the CDR3 reads TGTGCCAGCAGCCGAGACGGTGCAACTAATGAAAAACTGTTTTTT. This gives the protein CASSRDGATNEKLFF.